The sequence of this TCR beta chain was determined in a study of cytomegalovirus exposure and HLA in healthy donors. Whole-study context: Earlier findings included 90 million to 120 million unique TCR beta sequences obtained from 150 million to 200 million T cells. Overall study results and limits: HLA alleles showed associations with fewer than 20,000 TCR beta sequences in a later analysis, at a 0.05 false discovery rate. Data from an earlier analysis indicated that most TCR beta V segments were productive either about 87% or about 30% of the time. Some public TCRs appeared in many individuals, while most sequences were rare.

The PCR employed 60 Vbeta primers together with 13 Jbeta primers. Clones were sequenced by immunoSEQ multiplex PCR, and TCRdb holds only the in-frame ones, with some missing. This table holds some 150,000 clones, about 74% found once. The sample holds a few counts of this clone. What it binds is not known. Trimming at V came to 7 bases and at J to 5 bases, leaving 7 bases not matched to a gene. The CDR3 totals 14 residues. Germline values: CDR1 MNHNS, CDR2 SASEGT. This sequence joins TRBV6-1 and TRBJ1-4; 7 nucleotides agree with TRBD1. Sequenced input: PBMCs. This receptor was identified in a woman between 40 and 55 years old in good health and CMV-seronegative. The CDR3 DNA reads as TGTGCCAGCATCCAGCAGGGGGGCAATGAAAAACTGTTTTTT. Translated: CASIQQGGNEKLFF.